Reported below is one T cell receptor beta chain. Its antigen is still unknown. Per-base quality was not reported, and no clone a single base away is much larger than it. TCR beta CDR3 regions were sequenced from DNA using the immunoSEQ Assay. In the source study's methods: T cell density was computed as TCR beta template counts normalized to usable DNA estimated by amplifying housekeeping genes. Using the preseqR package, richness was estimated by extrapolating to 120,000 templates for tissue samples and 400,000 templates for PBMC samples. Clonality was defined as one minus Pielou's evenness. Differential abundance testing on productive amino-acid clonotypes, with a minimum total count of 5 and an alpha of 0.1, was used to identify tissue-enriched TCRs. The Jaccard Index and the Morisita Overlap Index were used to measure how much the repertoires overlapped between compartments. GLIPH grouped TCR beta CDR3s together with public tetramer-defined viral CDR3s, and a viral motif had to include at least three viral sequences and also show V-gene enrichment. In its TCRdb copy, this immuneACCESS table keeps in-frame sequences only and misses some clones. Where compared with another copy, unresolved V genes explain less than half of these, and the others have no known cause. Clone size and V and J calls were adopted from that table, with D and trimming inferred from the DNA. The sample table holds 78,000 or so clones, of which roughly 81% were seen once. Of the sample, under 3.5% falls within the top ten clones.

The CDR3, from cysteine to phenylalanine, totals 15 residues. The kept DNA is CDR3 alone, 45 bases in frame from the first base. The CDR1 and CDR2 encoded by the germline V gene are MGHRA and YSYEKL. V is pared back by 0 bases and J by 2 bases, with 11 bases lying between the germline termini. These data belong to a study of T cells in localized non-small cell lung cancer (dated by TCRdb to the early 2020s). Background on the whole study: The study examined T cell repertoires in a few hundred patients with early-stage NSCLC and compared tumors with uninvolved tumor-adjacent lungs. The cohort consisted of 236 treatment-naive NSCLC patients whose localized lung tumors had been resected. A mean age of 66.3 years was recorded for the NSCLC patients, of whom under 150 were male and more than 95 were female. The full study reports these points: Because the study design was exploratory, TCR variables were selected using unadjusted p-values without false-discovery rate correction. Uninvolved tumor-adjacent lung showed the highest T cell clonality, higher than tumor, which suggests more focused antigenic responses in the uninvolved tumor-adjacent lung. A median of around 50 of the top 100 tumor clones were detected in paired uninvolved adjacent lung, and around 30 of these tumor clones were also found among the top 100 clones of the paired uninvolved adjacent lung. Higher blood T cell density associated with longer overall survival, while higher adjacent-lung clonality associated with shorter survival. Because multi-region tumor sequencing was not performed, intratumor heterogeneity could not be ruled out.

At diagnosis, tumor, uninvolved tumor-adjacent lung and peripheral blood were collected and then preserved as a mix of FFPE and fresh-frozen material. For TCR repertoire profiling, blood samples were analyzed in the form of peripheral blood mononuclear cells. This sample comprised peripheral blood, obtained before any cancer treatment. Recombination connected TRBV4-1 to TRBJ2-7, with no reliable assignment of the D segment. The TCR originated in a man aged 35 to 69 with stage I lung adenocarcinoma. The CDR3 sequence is CASSQEDEVTYEQYF. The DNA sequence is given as TGCGCCAGCAGCCAAGAGGACGAGGTAACCTACGAGCAGTACTTC.